Listed below are T cell receptor beta chains from one sample, sequenced in a study of blood T cells in healthy people across ages. TCRdb itself ran the 5' RACE reads through MiXCR, one entry per CDR3 protein. The sample carries about 1.8 million distinct CDR3 sequences, around 48% recorded once. The sample taken for sequencing was blood. The receptors stem from a woman aged 40 to 49 in good health. Each CDR3 is given with its conserved first and last residue. Fields, in order: V gene, D gene, clone size, J gene, CDR3 protein, CDR3 DNA. The D gene is left open where the match is weak. Expanded clones get a size class; other rows say once, few or many, or leave the size out.

v_call: TRBV3-1
d_call: TRBD2
clone_size: once
j_call: TRBJ2-1
cdr3_aa: CASIRTGGSYNEQFF
cdr3_nt: TGTGCCAGCATTCGAACGGGGGGATCCTACAATGAGCAGTTCTTC

v_call: TRBV6-2/TRBV6-3
d_call: .
clone_size: .
j_call: TRBJ2-1
cdr3_aa: CASGVITFNEQFF
cdr3_nt: TGTGCCAGTGGGGTTATTACTTTCAATGAGCAGTTCTTC

v_call: TRBV15
d_call: .
clone_size: .
j_call: TRBJ2-3
cdr3_aa: CATSRGTTPDTQYF
cdr3_nt: TGTGCCACCAGCAGAGGGACTACCCCCGATACGCAGTATTTT

v_call: TRBV4-3
d_call: TRBD2
clone_size: .
j_call: TRBJ2-5
cdr3_aa: CASSQVPSGGETQYF
cdr3_nt: TGCGCCAGCAGCCAAGTGCCTAGCGGGGGGGAGACCCAGTACTTC

v_call: TRBV5-5
d_call: .
clone_size: .
j_call: TRBJ1-1
cdr3_aa: CVSSPEAGRARIFGMTEAFF
cdr3_nt: TGTGTCAGCAGCCCGGAAGCCGGACGAGCAAGGATCTTCGGTATGACTGAAGCTTTCTTT

v_call: TRBV5-1
d_call: .
clone_size: .
j_call: TRBJ1-6
cdr3_aa: CASSSGHPVSPLHF
cdr3_nt: TGCGCCAGCAGCTCAGGACATCCAGTTTCACCCCTCCACTTT

v_call: TRBV3-1
d_call: TRBD2
clone_size: few
j_call: TRBJ2-3
cdr3_aa: CASRKTSGGPSSTDTQYF
cdr3_nt: TGTGCCAGCAGAAAAACTAGCGGGGGGCCCTCTAGCACAGATACGCAGTATTTT

v_call: TRBV14
d_call: .
clone_size: .
j_call: TRBJ2-5
cdr3_aa: CASSQLTRDRTQYF
cdr3_nt: TGTGCCAGCAGCCAACTGACTAGGGATAGGACCCAGTACTTC

v_call: TRBV24-1
d_call: .
clone_size: .
j_call: TRBJ2-5
cdr3_aa: CATSDSGTAKQETQYF
cdr3_nt: TGTGCCACCAGTGATTCCGGGACGGCCAAGCAAGAGACCCAGTACTTC

v_call: TRBV7-9
d_call: TRBD1
clone_size: .
j_call: TRBJ1-1
cdr3_aa: CASSDRGKPNTEAFF
cdr3_nt: TGTGCCAGCAGCGACAGGGGGAAACCGAACACTGAAGCTTTCTTT

v_call: TRBV4-3
d_call: .
clone_size: few
j_call: TRBJ1-1
cdr3_aa: CASSQDGFGQREAFF
cdr3_nt: TGCGCCAGCAGCCAAGATGGTTTCGGACAGCGAGAAGCTTTCTTT

v_call: TRBV3-1
d_call: TRBD1
clone_size: .
j_call: TRBJ1-1
cdr3_aa: CASSQTQGAHEAFF
cdr3_nt: TGTGCCAGCAGCCAAACCCAGGGGGCTCATGAAGCTTTCTTT

v_call: TRBV12-3/TRBV12-4
d_call: .
clone_size: .
j_call: TRBJ1-1
cdr3_aa: CASSFTPGSEAFF
cdr3_nt: TGTGCCAGCAGTTTCACCCCGGGCAGTGAAGCTTTCTTT

v_call: TRBV27
d_call: TRBD1
clone_size: .
j_call: TRBJ1-5
cdr3_aa: CASSPLLQTGTEYQPQHF
cdr3_nt: TGTGCCAGCAGTCCTCTTTTACAAACAGGGACAGAGTATCAGCCCCAGCATTTT

v_call: TRBV2
d_call: TRBD2
clone_size: few
j_call: TRBJ2-1
cdr3_aa: CASTMTSGRQFF
cdr3_nt: TGTGCCAGCACGATGACTAGCGGTCGGCAGTTCTTC

v_call: TRBV27
d_call: .
clone_size: .
j_call: TRBJ2-3
cdr3_aa: CASSSRTATDTQYF
cdr3_nt: TGTGCCAGCAGTTCGAGGACAGCCACAGATACGCAGTATTTT

v_call: TRBV28
d_call: .
clone_size: .
j_call: TRBJ2-5
cdr3_aa: CASSPAIVGLKTQYF
cdr3_nt: TGTGCCAGCAGTCCCGCGATTGTGGGGTTAAAGACCCAGTACTTC

v_call: TRBV20-1
d_call: TRBD2
clone_size: few
j_call: TRBJ2-3
cdr3_aa: CSAETSGGQRDTQYF
cdr3_nt: TGCAGTGCGGAGACTAGCGGGGGACAAAGGGATACGCAGTATTTT

v_call: TRBV6-5
d_call: .
clone_size: .
j_call: TRBJ2-5
cdr3_aa: CASSNEGSETQYF
cdr3_nt: TGTGCCAGCAGCAACGAAGGTAGCGAGACCCAGTACTTC

v_call: TRBV13
d_call: .
clone_size: few
j_call: TRBJ2-4
cdr3_aa: CASSLRHPTLRLQYF
cdr3_nt: TGTGCCAGCAGCTTGCGACACCCTACTCTACGACTACAGTACTTC

v_call: TRBV7-2
d_call: .
clone_size: few
j_call: TRBJ2-7
cdr3_aa: CASSNNWPQYF
cdr3_nt: TGTGCCAGCAGCAACAATTGGCCCCAGTACTTC

v_call: TRBV5-1
d_call: TRBD1
clone_size: .
j_call: TRBJ1-5
cdr3_aa: CASSPGTGGQQPQHF
cdr3_nt: TGCGCCAGCAGCCCAGGGACAGGGGGGCAACAGCCCCAGCATTTT

v_call: TRBV5-5
d_call: .
clone_size: few
j_call: TRBJ2-1
cdr3_aa: CASSLWKGRDEQFF
cdr3_nt: TGTGCCAGCAGCTTGTGGAAGGGTAGGGATGAGCAGTTCTTC

v_call: TRBV9
d_call: TRBD1
clone_size: .
j_call: TRBJ2-1
cdr3_aa: CASGVPIPGGDEQFF
cdr3_nt: TGTGCCAGCGGAGTCCCGATTCCAGGGGGCGATGAGCAGTTCTTC

v_call: TRBV12-3/TRBV12-4
d_call: .
clone_size: .
j_call: TRBJ1-6
cdr3_aa: CASSLATGTSFSPLHF
cdr3_nt: TGTGCCAGCAGTTTAGCCACCGGGACATCTTTTTCACCCCTCCACTTT

v_call: TRBV6-2/TRBV6-3
d_call: .
clone_size: few
j_call: TRBJ2-5
cdr3_aa: CASTRADPTATQYF
cdr3_nt: TGTGCCAGCACCCGAGCGGACCCCACGGCGACCCAGTACTTC

v_call: TRBV6-2/TRBV6-3
d_call: .
clone_size: .
j_call: TRBJ2-1
cdr3_aa: CASVSYPGTTNNEQFF
cdr3_nt: TGTGCCAGCGTTTCTTATCCCGGGACAACTAACAATGAGCAGTTCTTC

v_call: TRBV2
d_call: .
clone_size: .
j_call: TRBJ2-1
cdr3_aa: CASRAREKNEQFF
cdr3_nt: TGTGCCAGCAGGGCCCGAGAAAAGAATGAGCAGTTCTTC

v_call: TRBV9
d_call: TRBD1
clone_size: .
j_call: TRBJ1-4
cdr3_aa: CASSAEPRDRAKKLFF
cdr3_nt: TGTGCCAGCAGCGCGGAACCCCGGGACAGGGCGAAAAAACTGTTTTTT

v_call: TRBV7-2
d_call: .
clone_size: .
j_call: TRBJ1-2
cdr3_aa: CASSSDLIYGYTF
cdr3_nt: TGTGCCAGCAGCTCGGACCTGATCTATGGCTACACCTTC

v_call: TRBV15
d_call: .
clone_size: .
j_call: TRBJ2-5
cdr3_aa: CATSRGPGTQYF
cdr3_nt: TGTGCCACCAGCAGAGGCCCAGGGACCCAGTACTTC

v_call: TRBV13
d_call: .
clone_size: .
j_call: TRBJ2-7
cdr3_aa: CASSLGSLSGSYEQYF
cdr3_nt: TGTGCCAGCAGCTTAGGGTCTTTATCAGGTTCCTACGAGCAGTACTTC

v_call: TRBV24-1
d_call: TRBD2
clone_size: few
j_call: TRBJ2-1
cdr3_aa: CATSDLSLAGFF
cdr3_nt: TGTGCCACCAGTGATTTGAGTCTAGCGGGGTTCTTC

v_call: TRBV4-3
d_call: TRBD1
clone_size: .
j_call: TRBJ1-5
cdr3_aa: CASSQGGQRNQPQHF
cdr3_nt: TGCGCCAGCAGCCAAGGGGGACAGCGCAATCAGCCCCAGCATTTT

v_call: TRBV20-1
d_call: .
clone_size: many
j_call: TRBJ2-3
cdr3_aa: CSADTQYF
cdr3_nt: TGCAGCGCAGATACGCAGTATTTT

v_call: TRBV19
d_call: TRBD1
clone_size: .
j_call: TRBJ2-5
cdr3_aa: CASSTIRDRGSKQYF
cdr3_nt: TGTGCCAGTAGTACAATCCGGGACAGGGGTAGTAAGCAGTACTTC

v_call: TRBV7-9
d_call: TRBD1
clone_size: few
j_call: TRBJ1-2
cdr3_aa: CASRWTGGNYGYTF
cdr3_nt: TGTGCCAGCAGATGGACAGGCGGGAACTATGGCTACACCTTC

v_call: TRBV9
d_call: .
clone_size: .
j_call: TRBJ2-5
cdr3_aa: CASSAIREETQYF
cdr3_nt: TGTGCCAGCAGCGCGATTAGAGAAGAGACCCAGTACTTC

v_call: TRBV27
d_call: .
clone_size: few
j_call: TRBJ1-2
cdr3_aa: CASSPGGLSGYTF
cdr3_nt: TGTGCCAGCAGTCCCGGGGGACTTAGCGGCTACACCTTC

v_call: TRBV20-1
d_call: TRBD2
clone_size: few
j_call: TRBJ2-1
cdr3_aa: CSAISGGTYNEQFF
cdr3_nt: TGCAGTGCTATTAGCGGGGGAACCTACAATGAGCAGTTCTTC

v_call: TRBV5-1
d_call: .
clone_size: .
j_call: TRBJ2-3
cdr3_aa: CASSPLHATGTDTQYF
cdr3_nt: TGCGCCAGCAGCCCCCTCCACGCAACCGGCACAGATACGCAGTATTTT

v_call: TRBV5-1
d_call: .
clone_size: few
j_call: TRBJ2-3
cdr3_aa: CASSLVADRTQYF
cdr3_nt: TGCGCCAGCAGCTTGGTGGCAGACCGTACGCAGTATTTT

v_call: TRBV4-3
d_call: TRBD1
clone_size: .
j_call: TRBJ1-4
cdr3_aa: CASSQEQGANEKLFF
cdr3_nt: TGCGCCAGCAGCCAAGAACAGGGGGCTAATGAAAAACTGTTTTTT

v_call: TRBV7-3
d_call: .
clone_size: .
j_call: TRBJ2-6
cdr3_aa: CASSEGGTGANVLTF
cdr3_nt: TGTGCCAGCAGCGAAGGGGGGACTGGGGCCAACGTCCTGACTTTC